A single sample gave rise to the 15 T cell receptor beta chains below, sequenced in a study of T-cell memory formation after mild COVID-19. A single record per CDR3 protein comes from TCRdb applying MiXCR to the 5' RACE reads. The data contain 220,000 or so distinct CDR3 sequences, around 9.1% of them singletons. The sequenced sample was PBMCs or a T cell subset sorted from them (not recorded which). The receptors derive from a man between 18 and 29 years old who had mild COVID-19 (a few samples of this study predate the infection). Cell type and time point are not known.

This clonotype has at least ten counts. CDR3 nucleotide sequence: TGCGCCAGCAGCGTCTCAGGGGGGATTGCAGATACGCAGTATTTT. The encoded protein is CASSVSGGIADTQYF. V is TRBV5-1 and J is TRBJ2-3; TRBD1 is a possible D gene (7 bases). V shed 4 bases and J shed 4 bases, with 16 bases lying between them. CDR1 is SGHRS, CDR2 YFSETQ, per germline. The CDR3 is made up of 15 amino acids.

This rearrangement joins TRBV12-3 or TRBV12-4 to TRBJ1-2, with D perhaps matching TRBD1 (5 bases). The CDR3 length is 13 residues. The V end lost 6 bases, the J end lost 7 bases, and 15 bases lay between the germline ends. The chain's CDR3 is CASRSGRVGGYTF. CDR3 DNA sequence: TGTGCCAGCAGGTCCGGCAGGGTGGGTGGCTACACCTTC.

Only a few counts were recorded for this clonotype. The chain carries TRBV12-3 or TRBV12-4 and TRBJ2-5; 9 nucleotides line up with TRBD1. The CDR3 sequence is 14 residues long. After removal of 3 bases from V and 6 bases from J, the junction contained 5 bases not matched to a gene. In DNA form, the CDR3 reads TGTGCCAGCAGTTTGGGGACAGGGCATCAGACCCAGTACTTC. This sequence encodes CASSLGTGHQTQYF.

V and J are TRBV27 and TRBJ1-6, with D tentatively TRBD1 (5 bases). CDR3 length: 17 amino acids. CDR1 is MNHEY, CDR2 SMNVEV, per germline (reference sequence). The ends were cut back, 5 bases at V and 0 bases at J, with 14 bases in the middle. The CDR3 here is CASSATGLLSYNSPLHF. CDR3 nucleotide sequence: TGTGCCAGCAGTGCGACGGGACTCCTCTCCTATAATTCACCCCTCCACTTT.

This clonotype was observed many times. The chain is built from TRBV12-3 or TRBV12-4 and TRBJ2-1; D is perhaps TRBD2 (7 bases). CDR3 length: 17 amino acids. V lost 6 bases and J 2 bases, leaving 20 bases between the germline ends. In DNA, the CDR3 is TGTGCCAGCAGCCTGAACGCGGGGCGGGGGCCCTACAATGAGCAGTTCTTC. It codes for CASSLNAGRGPYNEQFF.

The V gene is TRBV7-2, the J gene TRBJ2-3; 10 bases match TRBD2. V lost 3 bases, J lost 5 bases, and 5 bases stayed unmatched. CDR1 SGHTA and CDR2 FQGNSA come from the germline V gene. The length of the CDR3 is 15 residues. CDR3 nucleotide sequence: TGTGCCAGCAGCTTGGGACTAGCGCGGAGAGATACGCAGTATTTT. Amino acid sequence: CASSLGLARRDTQYF. The full variable domain, in which reference TRBV7-2 and TRBJ2-3 provide the parts outside the CDR3, is GAGVSQSPSNKVTEKGKDVELRCDPISGHTALYWYRQSLGQGLEFLIYFQGNSAPDKSGLPSDRFSAERTGGSVSTLTIQRTQQEDSAVYLCASSLGLARRDTQYFGPGTRLTVL.

CDR3 region: CASSSAPRRYEQYV. CDR3 sequence (DNA): TGTGCCAGCTCATCAGCACCCAGACGCTACGAGCAGTACGTC. This sequence joins TRBV18 and TRBJ2-7; D gene ambiguous. Germline loops: CDR1 KGHSH, CDR2 LQKENI. Between the trimmed V and J ends, which lost 5 bases and 3 bases, there was a span of 14 bases. The CDR3 extends over 14 amino acids.

The gene calls are TRBV24-1 and TRBJ2-3, with TRBD2 as a possible D gene (6 bases). This CDR3 region has 16 residues. Germline CDR1 and CDR2: KGHDR and SFDVKD. V was clipped by 1 base and J by 4 bases, with 14 bases between them. This CDR3 is CATSDFSQEGPDTQYF. In DNA form, the CDR3 reads TGTGCCACCAGTGATTTTTCTCAGGAGGGCCCAGATACGCAGTATTTT.

The rearrangement joins TRBV6-2 or TRBV6-3 to TRBJ2-2; no reliable D call. CDR3 length equals 15 residues. The germline V gene encodes CDR1 MNHEY and CDR2 SVGEGT. V gave up 1 base and J gave up 0 bases, with 6 bases separating them. Written as DNA, the CDR3 is TGTGCCAGCAGTTACTGGCAGGCGAACACCGGGGAGCTGTTTTTT. Its translation is CASSYWQANTGELFF.

This clonotype has more than one count but fewer than ten. The CDR3: CASRGTRPPGPATNEKLFF. Written as DNA, the CDR3 is TGTGCCAGCAGGGGGACTCGTCCTCCGGGCCCGGCAACTAATGAAAAACTGTTTTTT. The rearrangement links TRBV11-2 to TRBJ1-4; possible D gene TRBD1, 5 bases. The ends were cut back, 6 bases at V and 0 bases at J, with 23 bases in the middle. The CDR3 loop spans 19 amino acids. Germline V gene data show CDR1 as SGHAT and CDR2 as FQNNGV.

This clonotype was observed a handful of times. The chain employs TRBV12-3 or TRBV12-4 and TRBJ1-2; 8 bases are shared with TRBD1. Germline trimming cut 6 bases from V and 4 bases from J; bases unmatched to any gene: 10. The CDR3 consists of 15 residues. The CDR3 here is CASRPGGRPLYGYTF. For the CDR3, the DNA is TGTGCCAGCAGACCAGGGGGCCGGCCCCTCTATGGCTACACCTTC.

The chain is built from TRBV4-3 and TRBJ2-7, with 11 bases matching TRBD2. The CDR3 contains 15 residues. V lost 4 bases to trimming and J lost 4 bases; unmatched junction nucleotides: 6. Germline CDR1 LGHNA, CDR2 YSLEER. The CDR3 region is CASSRWTSGSYEQYF. CDR3 coding DNA: TGCGCCAGCAGCCGATGGACTAGCGGGTCATACGAGCAGTACTTC.

CDR3 amino acids: CASSTDSLPDQPQHF. As DNA, the CDR3 is TGTGCCAGCAGTACCGACAGTTTACCGGATCAGCCCCAGCATTTT. The chain has TRBV2 and TRBJ1-5, with D perhaps TRBD1 (5 bases). The germline CDR1 and CDR2 sequences are SNHLY and FYNNEI. The CDR3 is 15 residues long. V lost 5 bases to trimming and J lost 5 bases, with 16 bases between them.

The chain joins TRBV5-1 to TRBJ1-3; no firm D call. V was shortened by 4 bases and J by 2 bases, with 10 bases between the two germline ends. Per the germline V gene, CDR1 is SGHRS and CDR2 is YFSETQ. The CDR3 loop spans 14 amino acids. CDR3 nucleotides: TGCGCCAGCAGCCCGGGGAGGGCTGGAAACACCATATATTTT. Protein product: CASSPGRAGNTIYF.

The chain links TRBV29-1 to TRBJ2-3, with 12 nucleotides matching TRBD2. Germline V CDR1 and CDR2: SQVTM, ANQGSEA. CDR3 length: 15 residues. The junction had 9 bases not matched to a gene; V was cut back by 3 bases and J by 8 bases. Written as DNA, the CDR3 is TGCAGCGTTGACATGGAGACTAGCGGGGGTGGTACGCAGTATTTT. Protein sequence: CSVDMETSGGGTQYF.